The 18 T cell receptor beta chains below come from one sample, sequenced in a study of OX40 agonist ivuxolimab in advanced cancers. Here immunoSEQ multiplex PCR was the method, and the copy in TCRdb shows in-frame clones only, minus some. The sample lists 35,000 to 45,000 clones; 60% to 80% were seen once. Sequencing was performed on CD4+ or CD8+ T cells sorted from blood, taken in a trial of the OX40 agonist ivuxolimab. These receptors were taken from an adult with an advanced solid tumor such as melanoma, head and neck, liver or kidney cancer.

This clone was observed a few times. The V gene is TRBV28, the J gene TRBJ1-5, with D possibly TRBD1 on 6 matching bases. Trimming shortened V by 2 bases and J by 4 bases, and 12 bases separated the two germline ends. Germline CDR1 and CDR2: MDHEN and SYDVKM. This CDR3 is built from 15 residues. This CDR3 is CASSLEGEWNQPQHF. The DNA of the CDR3 is TGTGCCAGCAGTTTAGAGGGGGAGTGGAATCAGCCCCAGCATTTT.

This chain joins TRBV10-3 and TRBJ2-3; 7 bases map to TRBD2. Germline V gene data show CDR1 as ENHRY and CDR2 as SYGVKD. The CDR3 is made up of 15 amino acids. The V segment lost 3 bases and the J segment 4 bases; nucleotides outside the gene matches: 7. Written as DNA, the CDR3 is TGTGCCATCAGTGAACCGGGGGGTGGATCAGATACGCAGTATTTT. This sequence encodes CAISEPGGGSDTQYF.

The rearrangement joins TRBV21-1 to TRBJ1-5. TRBV21-1 counts as a pseudogene. The CDR3 runs 13 residues. The CDR3 nucleotides are TGTGCCAGCAGCAAAGAGGATCGTAAGCCCCAGCATTTT. It translates to CASSKEDRKPQHF.

This chain uses TRBV11-2 with TRBJ2-4; weak D call: TRBD1 (5 bases). The CDR3 loop spans 18 amino acids. V was cut by 3 bases and J by 0 bases, with 18 bases left in between. Germline values: CDR1 SGHAT, CDR2 FQNNGV. DNA for the CDR3: TGTGCCAGCAGCTTGTTCGTAGAGACAGCCCTAGCCAAAAACATTCAGTACTTC. As protein: CASSLFVETALAKNIQYF.

The chain recombines TRBV28 with TRBJ2-7; 7 bases align to TRBD1. J was trimmed by 2 bases and V by 8 bases; bases with no gene match: 3. CDR3 size: 12 residues. Germline-derived CDR1 and CDR2 are MDHEN and SYDVKM. The CDR3 coding sequence is TGTGCCAGCCAGGGGGACGCCTACGAGCAGTACTTC. Its translation is CASQGDAYEQYF.

This chain uses TRBV5-4 with TRBJ1-5; no firm D call. This CDR3 spans 15 amino acids. Germline lookup yields CDR1 SGHNT and CDR2 YYREEE (reference sequence). The V end lost 4 bases, the J end lost 6 bases, and 17 bases lay between the germline ends. CDR3 DNA sequence: TGTGCCAGCAGCCAAGATTCCAACAGTGGTCAGCCCCAGCATTTT. It encodes CASSQDSNSGQPQHF.

V gene TRBV11-2 combines with J gene TRBJ1-1; D gene uncertain. Germline V CDR1 and CDR2: SGHAT, FQNNGV. V lost 5 bases and J 1 base, leaving 17 bases between the germline ends. The CDR3 totals 16 residues. The CDR3 DNA reads TGTGCCAGCAGCCTACCGATAGGGAAGGGGAACACTGAAGCTTTCTTT. Translation gives CASSLPIGKGNTEAFF. The variable domain in full, with the rest retrieved from reference TRBV11-2 and TRBJ1-1, is EAGVAQSPRYKIIEKRQSVAFWCNPISGHATLYWYQQILGQGPKLLIQFQNNGVVDDSQLPKDRFSAERLKGVDSTLKIQPAKLEDSAVYLCASSLPIGKGNTEAFFGQGTRLTVV.

This clone was seen once. The V call is TRBV7-3, the J call TRBJ2-3, with D perhaps matching TRBD1 or TRBD2 (5 bases each). Germline V gives CDR1 SGHTA, CDR2 FQGTGA. The CDR3 runs to 14 residues. V lost 2 bases and J 0 bases, leaving 6 bases between the germline ends. CDR3 protein: CASSLGDSTDTQYF. CDR3 DNA: TGTGCCAGCAGCTTAGGGGACAGCACAGATACGCAGTATTTT.

CDR3 in DNA: TGTGCCATCAGTGTCGGGCAGCGCCTCCACATGAACACTGAAGCTTTCTTT. This codes for CAISVGQRLHMNTEAFF. The chain has TRBV10-3 and TRBJ1-1; D ambiguous. The germline gives CDR1 ENHRY, CDR2 SYGVKD. This CDR3 contains 17 residues. Trimming took off 4 bases at V and 0 bases at J, with 18 bases between the two ends.

The table lists this clone with many counts. The J gene is TRBJ1-3, the V gene TRBV2; 7 positions match TRBD1. The V gene's germline CDR1 is SNHLY and CDR2 FYNNEI. Trimming removed 6 bases from V and 0 bases from J; junction bases left unmatched: 5. This CDR3 spans 15 amino acids. The CDR3 region has the DNA TGTGCCAGCAGAACAGGGGTCTTCTCTGGAAACACCATATATTTT. Amino acids: CASRTGVFSGNTIYF. Using reference TRBV2 and TRBJ1-3 for the parts outside the CDR3, the full variable domain is EPEVTQTPSHQVTQMGQEVILRCVPISNHLYFYWYRQILGQKVEFLVSFYNNEISEKSEIFDDQFSVERPDGSNFTLKIRSTKLEDSAMYFCASRTGVFSGNTIYFGEGSWLTVV.

V usage is TRBV28 and J usage is TRBJ2-7; no clear D. The germline V gene encodes CDR1 MDHEN and CDR2 SYDVKM. V dropped 8 bases and J dropped 5 bases, with 16 bases sitting between them. The CDR3 is 13 amino acids. The CDR3 reads CASSRAIANEQYF. CDR3 DNA: TGTGCCAGCTCCCGGGCGATCGCTAACGAGCAGTACTTC.

This sequence joins TRBV2 and TRBJ1-5; D gene unclear. The length of the CDR3 is 13 residues. Between the trimmed V and J ends, which lost 6 bases and 7 bases, there was a span of 13 bases. Germline V gene lookup returns CDR1 SNHLY and CDR2 FYNNEI. This CDR3 reads CASRLEREQPQHF. DNA of the CDR3: TGTGCCAGCAGACTCGAAAGGGAACAGCCCCAGCATTTT.

This clone was detected a few times. The rearrangement uses TRBV28 and TRBJ2-7; D is undetermined. Trimming pared 5 bases from V and 3 bases from J, leaving 11 bases between. This CDR3 has 13 residues. Per germline, CDR1 MDHEN and CDR2 SYDVKM. The CDR3 coding sequence is TGTGCCAGCAGTAGCCTTAGCAACTACGAGCAGTACTTC. As protein: CASSSLSNYEQYF.

This clone turned up a few times. V gene TRBV9 combines with J gene TRBJ1-6; unclear D gene. Looked up from germline, CDR1 is SGDLS and CDR2 is YYNGEE. The length of the CDR3 is 12 residues. V was pared by 2 bases and J by 5 bases, with 2 bases between. The CDR3 protein is CASSVNNSPLHF. Here the CDR3 DNA reads TGTGCCAGCAGCGTGAATAATTCACCCCTCCACTTT. The full variable domain, with the rest looked up from reference TRBV9 and TRBJ1-6, is DSGVTQTPKHLITATGQRVTLRCSPRSGDLSVYWYQQSLDQGLQFLIQYYNGEERAKGNILERFSAQQFPDLHSELNLSSLELGDSALYFCASSVNNSPLHFGNGTRLTVT.

The chain carries TRBV10-3 and TRBJ2-5; 7 bases align to TRBD1. Trimming at V came to 0 bases and at J to 5 bases, leaving 6 bases not matched to a gene. The CDR3 has 15 residues. Germline V CDR1 and CDR2: ENHRY, SYGVKD. The CDR3 DNA reads TGTGCCATCAGTGAGTCTCGCACACAGGGGGAGACCCAGTACTTC. Translating it yields CAISESRTQGETQYF.

This chain uses TRBV30 with TRBJ1-1; the match to TRBD1 covers 9 bases. This CDR3 spans 15 amino acids. Germline CDR1 and CDR2: GTSNPN and SVGIG (reference sequence). Trimming removed 3 bases from V and 1 base from J; junction bases left unmatched: 6. This CDR3 is CAWRRLDRGNTEAFF. In nucleotides, the CDR3 is TGTGCCTGGAGAAGGTTGGACAGGGGGAACACTGAAGCTTTCTTT.

The chain joins TRBV29-1 to TRBJ2-1; D is unresolved. V dropped 3 bases and J dropped 2 bases, with 11 bases sitting between them. This CDR3 is 14 amino acids long. CDR1 and CDR2 from the germline V gene are SQVTM and ANQGSEA. The CDR3, as DNA: TGCAGCGTTGAGGATAGTTTAGCCTACAATGAGCAGTTCTTC. Protein product: CSVEDSLAYNEQFF.

The chain employs TRBV28 and TRBJ1-5; 8 nucleotides agree with TRBD1. V trimming: 5 bases; J trimming: 7 bases; junction bases outside the gene matches: 10. Germline loops: CDR1 MDHEN, CDR2 SYDVKM. This CDR3 is built from 15 residues. The CDR3 DNA reads as TGTGCCAGCAGTCAGAAAGGACAGGGACGACAGCCCCAGCATTTT. It specifies CASSQKGQGRQPQHF.